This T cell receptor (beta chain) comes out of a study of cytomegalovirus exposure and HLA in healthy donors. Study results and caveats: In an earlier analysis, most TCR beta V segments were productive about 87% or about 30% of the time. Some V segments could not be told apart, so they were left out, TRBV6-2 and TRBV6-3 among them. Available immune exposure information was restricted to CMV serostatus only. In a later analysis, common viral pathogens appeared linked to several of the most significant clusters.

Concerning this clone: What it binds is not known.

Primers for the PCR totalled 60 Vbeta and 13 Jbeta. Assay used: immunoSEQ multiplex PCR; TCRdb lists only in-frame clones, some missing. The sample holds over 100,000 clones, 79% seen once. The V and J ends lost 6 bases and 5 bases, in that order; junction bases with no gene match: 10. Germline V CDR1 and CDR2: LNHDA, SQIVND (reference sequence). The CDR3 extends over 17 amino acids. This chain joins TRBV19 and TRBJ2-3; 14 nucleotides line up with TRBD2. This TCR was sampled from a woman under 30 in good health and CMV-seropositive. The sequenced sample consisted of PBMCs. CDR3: CASRPPGGLAGGDTQYF. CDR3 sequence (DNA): TGTGCCAGTAGACCACCCGGAGGACTAGCGGGAGGAGATACGCAGTATTTT.